This T cell receptor beta chain was recovered during a study of blood T cells in healthy people across ages. Study-wide results and limits: One million T cells yielded diversity estimates that were considered underestimates. The study found more naive CD4+ cells and higher diversity in long-lived than aged donors.

A sample-barcoded 5' primer and a J-beta primer mix were used in a second PCR of roughly 7 to 12 cycles. TCRdb ran MiXCR on the 5' RACE reads and lists one entry per CDR3 protein. The repertoire has about a million distinct CDR3 sequences, 35% to 40% of them found once; the top ten carry 13%. A remark on this clonotype: The antigen remains unidentified.

The study drew donors from healthy Caucasian individuals in Russia aged 6 to 90. This TCR came from a young man in good health. The specimen was blood.

DNA of the CDR3: TGTGCCAGCAGCTTTAATCCGGTAAACTCTGGAAACACCATATATTTT. Protein sequence: CASSFNPVNSGNTIYF. This chain uses TRBV5-4 with TRBJ1-3; no definite D call. V lost 2 bases to trimming and J lost 0 bases, with 12 bases between them. There are 16 residues in the CDR3. Germline values: CDR1 SGHNT, CDR2 YYREEE (reference sequence).